The rows below give T cell receptor beta chains drawn from one sample of a study of tumor-infiltrating lymphocytes in primary liver carcinoma. TCRdb redid the calling of the multiplex PCR reads with MiXCR, one entry per CDR3 protein. The sample records about 21,000 distinct CDR3 sequences, nearly 80% being singletons. The sample was liver tumor tissue from sampling region 1. The source of these receptors is a woman aged 25-40 years with primary liver carcinoma and hepatitis B virus infection. Each CDR3 is given with its conserved first and last residue. D genes are given only for firm matches. Clone size appears in some rows only: once, few, many, or a class for an expanded clone.

size: many
J: TRBJ2-3
V: TRBV7-2
D: NA
DNA: TGTGCCAGCAGTCTTAGTTATTCTAGCACAGATACGCAGTATTTT
CDR3: CASSLSYSSTDTQYF

size: NA
J: TRBJ2-7
V: TRBV11-2
D: NA
DNA: TGTGCCGGCAATATCACAGGAGGGGGCTCTTGGACCTACGAGCAGTACTTT
CDR3: CAGNITGGGSWTYEQYF

size: NA
J: TRBJ2-5
V: TRBV11-2
D: TRBD2
DNA: TGTGCCAGCAGCCAAACTCCTGGCGGGGGGAGGGAGACGCAGTACTTC
CDR3: CASSQTPGGGRETQYF

size: NA
J: TRBJ1-2
V: TRBV4-2
D: NA
DNA: TGTACCAGCAGCCAAGAGGTGCAGGGGTACTGTGGCTTCACCTTC
CDR3: CTSSQEVQGYCGFTF

size: many
J: TRBJ2-1
V: TRBV5-1
D: NA
DNA: TGCGCCAGCAGATCAAGCGCGGGGTACAATGAGCAGTTCTTC
CDR3: CASRSSAGYNEQFF

size: NA
J: TRBJ2-7
V: TRBV7-9
D: TRBD2
DNA: TGTGTCAGCAACTGGGGACTAGCCGCACCTTACGAGCATTACTTC
CDR3: CVSNWGLAAPYEHYF

size: NA
J: TRBJ2-7
V: TRBV7-8
D: TRBD2
DNA: TGTGCCAGCCGCCCACTACTAGCGGGCGAAGGCCTCGAGCAGTACTTC
CDR3: CASRPLLAGEGLEQYF

size: NA
J: TRBJ1-1
V: TRBV30
D: NA
DNA: TGTGCCCGGAACTCCCAAGGGGACCCTGAAGCCTTCTTT
CDR3: CARNSQGDPEAFF

size: NA
J: TRBJ2-1
V: TRBV6-2/TRBV6-3
D: TRBD2
DNA: TGTGTCAGCGGTTACTCTGCTGGCGGGAGCTCCATTTACAATGAGCAGTTCTTC
CDR3: CVSGYSAGGSSIYNEQFF

size: few
J: TRBJ1-1
V: TRBV6-5
D: NA
DNA: TGTGCCAGCAGTTACTCAGGGGACAACAGGTGGAACACTGAAGCTTTCTTT
CDR3: CASSYSGDNRWNTEAFF

size: NA
J: TRBJ2-1
V: TRBV11-1
D: NA
DNA: TGTGCCAGCAGCATAGGCAGGGCAAATGAGCAGTTCTTC
CDR3: CASSIGRANEQFF

size: NA
J: TRBJ1-1
V: TRBV11-2
D: TRBD1
DNA: TGTACCAGCAGCGCTCGGGACAGTGGGCGCAAGAGATGGAGTAACACTGAAACTTTCTTT
CDR3: CTSSARDSGRKRWSNTETFF

size: NA
J: TRBJ2-1
V: TRBV12-3/TRBV12-4
D: TRBD2
DNA: TGTGTCAGCACCCTAGTAGCGGGAGTTCACAAAGAGCAGTTCTTC
CDR3: CVSTLVAGVHKEQFF

size: NA
J: TRBJ2-1
V: TRBV11-3
D: NA
DNA: TGTGCCAGCAGTTCAACGGGACATGACTTCTTGGATGAGCAATTCTTC
CDR3: CASSSTGHDFLDEQFF

size: NA
J: TRBJ2-5
V: TRBV11-1
D: NA
DNA: TGTGCCATCGGCTCAGCAGGGCGCGAAGAGACCCAGTACTTC
CDR3: CAIGSAGREETQYF

size: NA
J: TRBJ2-1
V: TRBV6-6
D: NA
DNA: TGTGCCAACAGTGGCAGGAACTACAATGAGCAGTTCTTC
CDR3: CANSGRNYNEQFF

size: many
J: TRBJ2-7
V: TRBV5-1
D: NA
DNA: TGCGCCAGCAGCTGGGACAAGGCCTACGAGCAGTACTTC
CDR3: CASSWDKAYEQYF

size: NA
J: TRBJ2-1
V: TRBV11-1
D: TRBD2
DNA: TGTGCCAGCAGTGGGAGGGGACGGAGGCATTTCTTC
CDR3: CASSGRGRRHFF

size: NA
J: TRBJ2-5
V: TRBV11-2
D: NA
DNA: TGTGCCAGCAGCTTAGAAGTACGAGAGATCCAGTATTTC
CDR3: CASSLEVREIQYF

size: NA
J: TRBJ2-1
V: TRBV11-3
D: NA
DNA: TGTGGCGGCGCTACCGGGTGTGGGAATGAGCAGTTCTTC
CDR3: CGGATGCGNEQFF

size: NA
J: TRBJ1-2
V: TRBV28
D: NA
DNA: TGTGTCAGCAGTCTCGACAGGCTTCTCGGAGGCTACACCTTC
CDR3: CVSSLDRLLGGYTF

size: NA
J: TRBJ1-1
V: TRBV5-6
D: NA
DNA: TGCGCCATCAGCCTTTGGGGCCGCAGGGGACCTTTCTTT
CDR3: CAISLWGRRGPFF

size: many
J: TRBJ2-1
V: TRBV5-5
D: TRBD2
DNA: TGTGCCAGCAGCTTCATCGGCGGGGGGCGCTACAATGAGCAGTTCTTC
CDR3: CASSFIGGGRYNEQFF

size: NA
J: TRBJ2-3
V: TRBV11-2
D: NA
DNA: TGTGCCAGCAGCCGAACACGACAGGGGAGGGGAGATACGAAGTATTTT
CDR3: CASSRTRQGRGDTKYF

size: once
J: TRBJ2-1
V: TRBV29-1
D: NA
DNA: TGCAGTGTTGTCCCTGGACTATCGGGAGAATACAATGAGCAGTTCTTC
CDR3: CSVVPGLSGEYNEQFF

size: medium-sized
J: TRBJ2-3
V: TRBV7-9
D: TRBD1
DNA: TGTGCCAGCAGCTCCCGGGACAGGGGATACTTAGATACGCAGTATTTT
CDR3: CASSSRDRGYLDTQYF

size: few
J: TRBJ2-7
V: TRBV28
D: TRBD1
DNA: TGTGCCAGCAGTTTAGGGACAGTCTACGAGCATCACTTC
CDR3: CASSLGTVYEHHF

size: NA
J: TRBJ2-7
V: TRBV7-9
D: NA
DNA: TGTGCCAGAAGCTGGGGGCTAGCCGCACCTTACGTGCAGTACTTC
CDR3: CARSWGLAAPYVQYF

size: NA
J: TRBJ1-1
V: TRBV7-9
D: NA
DNA: TGTGCCACCAGCTTAGCGGGAATCGCATTGGGGGTCACTGAAGTTTTCTTT
CDR3: CATSLAGIALGVTEVFF

size: many
J: TRBJ1-4
V: TRBV9
D: TRBD1
DNA: TGTGTCAGCAGGGGGCCCCGAATGGACGAAAAACTGTTTTTT
CDR3: CVSRGPRMDEKLFF

size: few
J: TRBJ2-2
V: TRBV6-5
D: NA
DNA: TGTGCCAGTAGTCCGCGGACAGGGTTCGCCGGGGGGCTGTTTTTC
CDR3: CASSPRTGFAGGLFF

size: once
J: TRBJ1-2
V: TRBV4-3
D: NA
DNA: TGCGACAGTAACGCTGAGTTGGAGATCTATGGCTACACCTTC
CDR3: CDSNAELEIYGYTF

size: NA
J: TRBJ1-1
V: TRBV11-2
D: NA
DNA: TGTGCAAGCAGATATATAGGGTGGAGGGCTGAAGCTTTCTTT
CDR3: CASRYIGWRAEAFF

size: NA
J: TRBJ2-1
V: TRBV5-8
D: NA
DNA: TGTGTCACCAGCTTGGATAGGGGCAATGAGCAGTTCTTC
CDR3: CVTSLDRGNEQFF

size: NA
J: TRBJ2-3
V: TRBV11-2
D: NA
DNA: TGTCCCAGCAGCGCGGAACTTGCGGGTATTGTTGATACGCAGTATTTT
CDR3: CPSSAELAGIVDTQYF

size: NA
J: TRBJ1-6
V: TRBV11-3
D: NA
DNA: TGTGCCAGCAGCTTTATGTGGAGCTATAATTCACTCCTCCGCTTT
CDR3: CASSFMWSYNSLLRF

size: NA
J: TRBJ2-3
V: TRBV11-2
D: NA
DNA: TGTGCCAGCAGTTTAGAGGCTGGCGGGACGGATACACAGTATTTT
CDR3: CASSLEAGGTDTQYF

size: NA
J: TRBJ2-3
V: TRBV4-3
D: NA
DNA: TGCATCAGCAGCCAGTCGGTCTGGCTGGGTGATCCCGATGATATGCAGTATTTT
CDR3: CISSQSVWLGDPDDMQYF

size: once
J: TRBJ2-3
V: TRBV11-2
D: TRBD2
DNA: TGTGCCAGCGGCTTTGAGGCTAGCGGGACGGATACGCAGAATTTT
CDR3: CASGFEASGTDTQNF

size: NA
J: TRBJ2-3
V: TRBV5-4
D: TRBD2
DNA: TGTGCCAGCAGTAACCCGGCGACTAGCGGGAGTCGGACGGATACGCAGTGTTTT
CDR3: CASSNPATSGSRTDTQCF

size: few
J: TRBJ1-5
V: TRBV30
D: NA
DNA: TGTACCTGGGGTCCAGGGCTGGGAGGGCCCCAGCATTTT
CDR3: CTWGPGLGGPQHF

size: NA
J: TRBJ2-7
V: TRBV6-2/TRBV6-3
D: NA
DNA: TGTGCCAGCTGTCAATTCGCGGGAAGACTTTACGAGCAGTACTTC
CDR3: CASCQFAGRLYEQYF

size: NA
J: TRBJ1-6
V: TRBV4-3
D: NA
DNA: TGTGCCAGCAGCCAAGGGAGCACCTATAATTCACCCCTCCACTTT
CDR3: CASSQGSTYNSPLHF

size: NA
J: TRBJ2-5
V: TRBV6-5
D: TRBD1
DNA: TGTACCAGCAGTACCGGCAGGGGGCTGAATCAGTACTTC
CDR3: CTSSTGRGLNQYF

size: medium-sized
J: TRBJ1-5
V: TRBV7-9
D: NA
DNA: TGTGCCAGCAGCCCCCGGGAGAACAATCAGCCCCAGCATTTT
CDR3: CASSPRENNQPQHF

size: medium-sized
J: TRBJ2-1
V: TRBV12-3/TRBV12-4
D: NA
DNA: TGTGCCAGCAGTTCCTACAATGAGCAGTTCTTC
CDR3: CASSSYNEQFF

size: NA
J: TRBJ2-1
V: TRBV2
D: TRBD2
DNA: TGTGCCAGCAGAGAAACTGTTGGTGGGAGGGTACTTACCAATGAGCAGTTCTTC
CDR3: CASRETVGGRVLTNEQFF

size: NA
J: TRBJ2-3
V: TRBV5-4
D: TRBD2
DNA: TGTGCCAGGAGCTTGGGGCAGGGCGGGGGTACTGATACGCTGTATTTT
CDR3: CARSLGQGGGTDTLYF

size: many
J: TRBJ2-1
V: TRBV12-3/TRBV12-4
D: TRBD2
DNA: TGTGCCAGCACCCTACTAGCGGGGGTTCACAATGGGCAGTTCTTC
CDR3: CASTLLAGVHNGQFF

size: NA
J: TRBJ2-1
V: TRBV12-3/TRBV12-4
D: NA
DNA: TGTGCCAGCACCGCGAGCCTCTCCGACGATGAGCAATTCTTC
CDR3: CASTASLSDDEQFF

size: many
J: TRBJ2-1
V: TRBV7-9
D: NA
DNA: TGTGCCAGCAGCCGAAGCGAGCACAATGAGCAGTTCTTC
CDR3: CASSRSEHNEQFF

size: NA
J: TRBJ2-3
V: TRBV11-2
D: NA
DNA: TGTACCAGCACCTCCTTACTCTCTGGCACAGAAATGCAGTATTTT
CDR3: CTSTSLLSGTEMQYF

size: NA
J: TRBJ2-7
V: TRBV6-5
D: NA
DNA: TGTGCCAGCGGGCCCGCACGGGACATGCACTATGAGCAGTACTTC
CDR3: CASGPARDMHYEQYF

size: NA
J: TRBJ2-5
V: TRBV4-1
D: NA
DNA: TGCGCCAACAGCCAAGAGGAGAGGGCCGTGACACAGTACTTC
CDR3: CANSQEERAVTQYF

size: NA
J: TRBJ1-1
V: TRBV7-2
D: NA
DNA: TGTGCCAGCAGCCAGGGACTGGCTAACACTGAAGCTTTCTTT
CDR3: CASSQGLANTEAFF

size: once
J: TRBJ2-7
V: TRBV18
D: TRBD1
DNA: TGTGCCAGCTCACCCGGGACAGGCCACTACCAGCAGTATTTC
CDR3: CASSPGTGHYQQYF

size: once
J: TRBJ1-6
V: TRBV11-2
D: TRBD1
DNA: TGTACCAGCGGTATAGGGACAGGGGATTCACCCCTCCACTTT
CDR3: CTSGIGTGDSPLHF

size: NA
J: TRBJ2-4
V: TRBV6-2/TRBV6-3
D: NA
DNA: TGTGCCAGCAGTTCTCTAAAAGCGGACAGCCGGAGGAACATTCAGTACTTC
CDR3: CASSSLKADSRRNIQYF